The 30 T cell receptor beta chains given below trace back to one sample, sequenced in a study of cytotoxic CD8 clonotypes in ibrutinib-treated CLL. Method: immunoSEQ multiplex PCR; TCRdb's copy keeps in-frame clones and lacks some. The sample lists approximately 35,000 clones; about two thirds were seen once. This sample comprised PBMCs, obtained at disease progression, from a patient treated with ibrutinib. These receptors all come from a human donor with chronic lymphocytic leukemia.

This clone has more than one count but fewer than ten. Other DNA variants within this sample encode the same CDR3. The rearrangement joins TRBV19 to TRBJ1-5; D is perhaps TRBD1 (6 bases). The germline V gene has CDR1 LNHDA and CDR2 SQIVND (reference sequence). There are 14 residues in the CDR3. The germline V and J ends were trimmed by 5 bases and 2 bases, with 10 bases remaining between them. CDR3 in amino acids: CASSLQGRNQPQHF. The CDR3 coding sequence is TGTGCCAGTAGTCTACAGGGCCGCAATCAGCCCCAGCATTTT.

This clone was recorded a few times. The V gene is TRBV6-5, the J gene TRBJ1-2; D unclear. The germline CDR1 and CDR2 sequences are MNHEY and SVGAGI. Between the trimmed V and J ends, which lost 5 bases and 8 bases, there was a span of 15 bases. CDR3 length: 13 residues. The CDR3 sequence: CASSSQDFGGYTF. CDR3 in DNA: TGTGCCAGCAGTAGTCAGGATTTCGGAGGCTACACCTTC.

The J gene is TRBJ2-1, the V gene TRBV19; unclear D gene. CDR1 and CDR2 from the germline V gene are LNHDA and SQIVND (reference sequence). The CDR3 sequence is 14 residues long. Trimming removed 3 bases at V and 6 bases at J, with 12 bases between. The CDR3 nucleotides are TGTGCCAGTAGTATTGGTAGTGCCGGCAATGAGCAGTTCTTC. It is translated as CASSIGSAGNEQFF.

V is TRBV5-1 and J is TRBJ1-2; D remains ambiguous. The CDR3 consists of 12 residues. Trimming cost V 0 bases and J 5 bases, with 5 bases left between them. Germline values: CDR1 SGHRS, CDR2 YFSETQ. The CDR3 protein is CASSLGTYGYTF. CDR3 nucleotides: TGCGCCAGCAGCTTGGGAACTTATGGCTACACCTTC.

The chain employs TRBV2 and TRBJ2-5, with 7 bases aligning to TRBD2. Germline V gene sequence: CDR1 SNHLY, CDR2 FYNNEI. There are 14 residues in the CDR3. V lost 4 bases, J lost 5 bases, and 7 bases stayed unmatched. The DNA of the CDR3 is TGTGCCAGCAGTGGGCTAGCGGCAGGGGAGACCCAGTACTTC. Protein product: CASSGLAAGETQYF.

This clone was observed a handful of times. The J gene is TRBJ2-7, the V gene TRBV11-2; a possible D gene is TRBD1 (6 bases). The CDR3 has 15 residues. Per germline, CDR1 SGHAT and CDR2 FQNNGV. Trimming cost V 2 bases and J 1 base, with 12 bases left between them. The CDR3 bases are TGTGCCAGCAGCTTATTCCAGGGGCCATCCTACGAGCAGTACTTC. Its translation: CASSLFQGPSYEQYF.

J is TRBJ2-7 and V is TRBV6-5; unclear D gene. The CDR3 is made up of 15 amino acids. Per the germline V gene, CDR1 is MNHEY and CDR2 is SVGAGI. Between the trimmed V and J ends, which lost 4 bases and 3 bases, there was a span of 16 bases. The CDR3 sequence: CASSSHSFHGYEQYF. Here the CDR3 DNA reads TGTGCCAGCAGTTCACACTCCTTCCACGGCTACGAGCAGTACTTC.

This clone was counted a few times. The chain is built from TRBV6-6 and TRBJ1-2, with TRBD1 matching over 7 bases. CDR1 and CDR2 (germline): MNHNY, SVGAGI (reference sequence). Unmatched junction bases numbered 7, after V lost 5 bases and J lost 4 bases. CDR3 length equals 14 residues. CDR3 amino acids: CASSPAGQVYGYTF. For the CDR3, the DNA is TGTGCCAGCAGTCCCGCCGGACAGGTCTATGGCTACACCTTC.

This chain connects TRBV14 to TRBJ2-1; D assignment may be TRBD1 or TRBD2 (6 bases each). V lost 3 bases, J lost 3 bases, and 12 bases lay in between. This CDR3 contains 15 residues. From germline, CDR1 is SGHDN and CDR2 FVKESK. Written as DNA, the CDR3 is TGTGCCAGCAGCCACGAGGGGGGTGGCTACAATGAGCAGTTCTTC. Protein sequence: CASSHEGGGYNEQFF.

V usage is TRBV15 and J usage is TRBJ2-5; either TRBD1 or TRBD2 may supply D (7 bases each). Per germline, CDR1 LNHNV and CDR2 YYDKDF (reference sequence). The germline V and J ends were trimmed by 5 bases and 2 bases, with 15 bases remaining between them. The CDR3 is made up of 15 amino acids. The CDR3 spells CATSSGGRGQETQYF. DNA of the CDR3: TGTGCCACCAGCTCGGGGGGCAGGGGGCAAGAGACCCAGTACTTC.

This clone was seen repeatedly, ten times or more. The chain combines TRBV27 with TRBJ2-5; the D is unclear. Trimming left V 5 bases short and J 5 bases short, with 15 bases between. Germline CDR1 reads MNHEY; CDR2 reads SMNVEV (reference sequence). This CDR3 is built from 14 residues. The CDR3 region has the DNA TGTGCCAGCAGTCGTTGGGGTGATCGGGAGACCCAGTACTTC. Translated: CASSRWGDRETQYF.

This chain connects TRBV5-6 to TRBJ2-7; perhaps TRBD2 as D (6 bases). Trimming took off 5 bases at V and 5 bases at J, with 14 bases between the two ends. Germline CDR1 SGHDT, CDR2 YYEEEE. This CDR3 is 13 amino acids long. The CDR3 sequence is CASSLTSGDEQYF. The CDR3 nucleotides are TGTGCCAGCAGTCTCACATCGGGGGACGAGCAGTACTTC.

This chain uses TRBV27 with TRBJ2-7; D may correspond to TRBD1 or TRBD2 (5 bases each). CDR3 size: 13 residues. Germline CDR1 and CDR2: MNHEY and SMNVEV (reference sequence). Trimming cost V 3 bases and J 6 bases, with 12 bases left between them. CDR3 protein: CASSFPGALEQYF. The CDR3 nucleotides read TGTGCCAGCAGTTTTCCCGGGGCTCTCGAGCAGTACTTC.

The chain recombines TRBV29-1 with TRBJ1-4; possibly TRBD1 for D (5 bases). The germline gives CDR1 SQVTM, CDR2 ANQGSEA. The V end lost 4 bases, the J end lost 0 bases, and 15 bases lay between the germline ends. This CDR3 comprises 16 residues. CDR3 nucleotide sequence: TGCAGCGTTGTAGGGACTGACACTTCAACTAATGAAAAACTGTTTTTT. Amino acid sequence: CSVVGTDTSTNEKLFF.

This sequence joins TRBV19 and TRBJ1-2; D not certain. Germline assignment: CDR1 LNHDA and CDR2 SQIVND (reference sequence). Trimming took off 3 bases at V and 4 bases at J, with 21 bases between the two ends. This CDR3 has 17 amino acids. The CDR3 nucleotides are TGTGCCAGTAGTATCGACAAGACCTCAGGTCCTGTCTATGGCTACACCTTC. Its protein is CASSIDKTSGPVYGYTF.

This sequence joins TRBV5-3 and TRBJ1-3; unclear D gene. TRBV5-3 is an open reading frame whose function is uncertain. The CDR3 loop spans 13 amino acids. The V gene lost 0 bases and the J gene lost 7 bases, with 8 bases spanning the gap. The CDR3 DNA sequence: TGTGCCAGAAGCTTGGACCCCTGGAACACCATATATTTT. Its protein is CARSLDPWNTIYF.

This clone has only a few counts. The chain links TRBV6-1 to TRBJ2-6, with 9 bases aligning to TRBD2. The V and J ends lost 4 bases and 4 bases, in that order; junction bases with no gene match: 8. The CDR3 has 17 residues. Germline assignment: CDR1 MNHNS and CDR2 SASEGT. The CDR3 is CASSGGLAGTGANVLTF. The DNA for the CDR3 is TGTGCCAGCAGTGGGGGGCTAGCGGGGACCGGGGCCAACGTCCTGACTTTC.

This clone was detected a few times. Within the sample, other DNA sequences also encode this same CDR3. The J gene is TRBJ1-5, the V gene TRBV6-1; possibly TRBD1 for D (5 bases). CDR3 length: 14 residues. Germline V CDR1 and CDR2: MNHNS, SASEGT. V dropped 3 bases and J dropped 3 bases, with 9 bases sitting between them. Written as DNA, the CDR3 is TGTGCCAGCAGTGAGACAGCTATCAATCAGCCCCAGCATTTT. It yields the protein CASSETAINQPQHF.

This sequence joins TRBV19 and TRBJ2-3; D is undetermined. There are 14 residues in the CDR3. V shed 1 base and J shed 2 bases, with 7 bases lying between them. Germline lookup yields CDR1 LNHDA and CDR2 SQIVND (reference sequence). The CDR3 reads CASSIGQPTDTQYF. The CDR3 DNA is TGTGCCAGTAGTATAGGGCAACCCACAGATACGCAGTATTTT.

This clone was observed a handful of times. V is TRBV19 and J is TRBJ1-2; D unclear. The length of the CDR3 is 16 residues. Per germline, CDR1 LNHDA and CDR2 SQIVND (reference sequence). The germline V and J ends were trimmed by 7 bases and 8 bases, with 26 bases remaining between them. CDR3 region: CASNPRGIEPSRGYTF. The DNA of the CDR3 is TGTGCCAGTAACCCCCGAGGGATCGAACCTTCTCGAGGCTACACCTTC.

The chain couples TRBV6-5 to TRBJ1-1; D remains ambiguous. This CDR3 comprises 14 residues. Trimming removed 5 bases from V and 2 bases from J, with 12 bases in between. Germline-derived CDR1 and CDR2 are MNHEY and SVGAGI. The DNA of the CDR3 is TGTGCCAGCAGTCAATTCCGAGGTAACACTGAAGCTTTCTTT. This encodes CASSQFRGNTEAFF.

The rearrangement joins TRBV6-6 to TRBJ2-3; perhaps TRBD2 as D (6 bases). The CDR3 has 14 residues. With 4 bases removed from V and 6 bases from J, the gap between germline ends came to 14 bases. Germline CDR1 reads MNHNY; CDR2 reads SVGAGI (reference sequence). CDR3 region: CASSLGPRGDTQYF. The CDR3 region has the DNA TGTGCCAGCAGTTTAGGACCCCGGGGGGATACGCAGTATTTT.

The chain links TRBV19 to TRBJ2-2, with D tentatively TRBD1 (5 bases). Germline V lookup: CDR1 LNHDA, CDR2 SQIVND (reference sequence). There are 14 residues in the CDR3. The V end was cut by 7 bases, the J end by 7 bases, with 16 bases between. As DNA, the CDR3 is TGTGCCAGTATAGAGGCAGGGCTGTACGGGGAGCTGTTTTTT. Translated, it gives CASIEAGLYGELFF.

This clone was seen a handful of times. This chain connects TRBV6-6 to TRBJ1-5; D gene ambiguous. Looked up from germline, CDR1 is MNHNY and CDR2 is SVGAGI (reference sequence). The CDR3 loop spans 15 amino acids. V was pared by 3 bases and J by 9 bases, with 18 bases between. The CDR3 is CASSYSSTARGPQHF. In nucleotides, the CDR3 is TGTGCCAGCAGTTATAGTTCGACGGCCCGGGGGCCCCAGCATTTT.

This rearrangement joins TRBV5-4 to TRBJ2-7; D ambiguous. The CDR3 consists of 12 residues. Germline V gene lookup returns CDR1 SGHNT and CDR2 YYREEE (reference sequence). V gave up 2 bases and J gave up 4 bases, with 7 bases separating them. The CDR3 DNA is TGTGCCAGCAGCTTCCAGTTATACGAGCAGTACTTC. Translation gives CASSFQLYEQYF.

This clone was recorded once. This chain joins TRBV11-2 and TRBJ1-4; 9 bases match TRBD1. Per the germline V gene, CDR1 is SGHAT and CDR2 is FQNNGV. Trimming cost V 4 bases and J 11 bases; bases outside gene matches: 20. The CDR3 is 18 amino acids. CDR3 nucleotide sequence: TGTGCCAGCAGCTCGTACCCGCTAACGGGACAGGGAAAGGCGAAACTGTTTTTT. Amino acid sequence: CASSSYPLTGQGKAKLFF.

The V gene is TRBV7-9, the J gene TRBJ1-1; D might be TRBD1 (6 bases). CDR1 is SEHNR and CDR2 is FQNEAQ in the germline V gene (reference sequence). Trimming left V 4 bases short and J 4 bases short, with 16 bases between. The CDR3 loop spans 15 amino acids. CDR3 nucleotides: TGTGCCAGCAGCTACCCGGCAGGGGTGAGCACTGAAGCTTTCTTT. Translated, it gives CASSYPAGVSTEAFF.

The chain couples TRBV6-6 to TRBJ1-2; 10 bases are shared with TRBD1. The CDR3 runs 16 residues. The germline V gene has CDR1 MNHNY and CDR2 SVGAGI (reference sequence). Unmatched junction bases numbered 5, after V lost 2 bases and J lost 2 bases. The chain's CDR3 is CASSYGGQGPNYGYTF. CDR3 coding DNA: TGTGCCAGCAGTTACGGGGGACAGGGGCCCAACTATGGCTACACCTTC.

The chain has TRBV7-8 and TRBJ2-3; 10 bases fit TRBD1. The CDR3 is 16 amino acids. Germline CDR1 reads SGHVS; CDR2 reads FQNEAQ. The junction had 8 bases not matched to a gene; V was cut back by 1 base and J by 7 bases. The CDR3 coding sequence is TGTGCCAGCAGCTTAGGCGTGACAGGGGGCTTTTATACGCAGTATTTT. Protein sequence: CASSLGVTGGFYTQYF.

The V call is TRBV10-3, the J call TRBJ2-3; tentatively, D is TRBD2 (7 bases). V gave up 8 bases and J gave up 5 bases, with 23 bases separating them. This CDR3 is built from 16 residues. Germline values: CDR1 ENHRY, CDR2 SYGVKD. In DNA, the CDR3 is TGTGCCATCTCATCCTGGGAGGGGGACGACCAAGATACGCAGTATTTT. It codes for CAISSWEGDDQDTQYF.